This is a list of T cell receptor beta chains from one sample in a study of T cell repertoires in cytomegalovirus infection. One entry per CDR3 protein, called by TCRdb with MiXCR from the reads. This table has approximately 550,000 distinct CDR3 sequences, 16% appearing once. Sequencing input: CD8+ T cells from PBMCs. These receptors all stem from a human donor in good health (CMV status not recorded). Some clones in this sample may be carry-over from other donors' samples. Both conserved end residues are part of each CDR3. Fields, in order: J gene, clone size, V gene, D gene, CDR3 protein, CDR3 DNA. D genes are given only for firm matches. Clone size is given for some rows only: seen once, a few or many times, or a class if the clone is expanded.

>TRBJ2-6|-|TRBV6-5|-
CASSYSGGGNVLTF
TGTGCCAGCAGTTACTCAGGGGGGGGCAACGTCCTGACTTTC
>TRBJ2-3|-|TRBV9|TRBD2
CASSPMTSGSMNTQYF
TGTGCCAGCAGCCCTATGACTAGCGGGAGTATGAATACGCAGTATTTT
>TRBJ2-7|many|TRBV7-9|-
CASSPTAGGLYEQYF
TGTGCCAGCAGCCCCACGGCCGGGGGCCTCTACGAGCAGTACTTC
>TRBJ1-2|many|TRBV7-2|-
CASSLYGHPANYGYTF
TGTGCCAGCAGCTTGTACGGACATCCAGCTAACTATGGCTACACCTTC
>TRBJ1-5|many|TRBV6-1|TRBD1
CASIRWDRGRSNQPQHF
TGTGCCAGCATTCGTTGGGACAGGGGAAGAAGCAATCAGCCCCAGCATTTT
>TRBJ2-5|many|TRBV7-3|-
CASSLVMRETQYF
TGTGCCAGCAGCTTAGTGATGAGAGAGACCCAGTACTTC
>TRBJ2-7|many|TRBV7-2|TRBD2
CASSDPLAGIDEQYF
TGTGCCAGCAGCGATCCTCTAGCGGGAATAGACGAGCAGTACTTC
>TRBJ1-1|many|TRBV7-8|-
CASSLGTESRDEAFF
TGTGCCAGCAGCTTAGGGACAGAGAGTCGTGATGAAGCTTTCTTT
>TRBJ1-2|many|TRBV5-5|-
CASSWELVGDYGYTF
TGTGCCAGCAGCTGGGAACTCGTGGGGGACTATGGCTACACCTTC
>TRBJ2-3|few|TRBV15|TRBD2
CATRSLFRISTDPETSRYTQYF
TGTGCCACCAGATCCCTTTTCCGGATTTCTACTGACCCTGAGACTAGCCGGTATACGCAGTATTTT
>TRBJ2-1|-|TRBV7-9|-
CASSFGTNDQFF
TGTGCCAGCAGCTTCGGGACCAATGATCAGTTCTTC
>TRBJ2-1|many|TRBV7-9|-
CASSLAERSSYNEQFF
TGTGCCAGCAGCTTAGCCGAGCGGAGCTCCTACAATGAGCAGTTCTTC
>TRBJ1-1|-|TRBV11-2|TRBD1
CASSSGTGGTTATEAFF
TGTGCCAGCAGCTCCGGGACAGGGGGGACTACGGCCACTGAAGCTTTCTTT
>TRBJ2-7|few|TRBV20-1|-
CSARDLRYEQYF
TGCAGTGCTAGAGATCTCCGCTACGAGCAGTACTTC
>TRBJ1-4|many|TRBV7-9|-
CASSRAVLTTNEKLFF
TGTGCCAGCAGCCGGGCGGTTTTAACAACTAATGAAAAACTGTTTTTT
>TRBJ1-1|many|TRBV5-5|-
CASSWATEAFF
TGTGCCAGCAGCTGGGCCACTGAAGCTTTCTTT
>TRBJ1-1|-|TRBV20-1|-
CSARDLGGGMDTEAFF
TGCAGTGCTAGAGATCTGGGGGGGGGCATGGACACTGAAGCTTTCTTT
>TRBJ1-2|many|TRBV7-9|TRBD1
CASSSGTGANYGYTF
TGTGCCAGCAGCTCAGGGACAGGGGCTAACTATGGCTACACCTTC
>TRBJ1-5|few|TRBV6-5|-
CASSYSWGADQPQHF
TGTGCCAGCAGTTACTCCTGGGGGGCTGATCAGCCCCAGCATTTT
>TRBJ1-5|-|TRBV2|-
CASSEAGYRNQPQHF
TGTGCCAGCAGTGAAGCGGGTTACCGTAATCAGCCCCAGCATTTT
>TRBJ2-7|many|TRBV7-9|-
CASSQQGWKDEQYF
TGTGCCAGCAGCCAGCAGGGCTGGAAGGACGAGCAGTACTTC
>TRBJ2-1|many|TRBV7-9|TRBD2
CASSSAGLAGSLSYNEQFF
TGTGCCAGCAGCTCCGCGGGACTAGCGGGCTCACTATCCTACAATGAGCAGTTCTTC
>TRBJ2-3|many|TRBV27|-
CASITTDTQYF
TGTGCCAGCATCACCACAGATACGCAGTATTTT
>TRBJ2-7|-|TRBV29-1|-
CSVVERNIEQYF
TGCAGCGTTGTTGAGCGGAATATCGAGCAGTACTTC
>TRBJ2-1|few|TRBV4-1|-
CASRGTFEQFF
TGCGCCAGCAGAGGGACCTTTGAGCAGTTCTTC
>TRBJ1-1|-|TRBV11-2|TRBD1
CASSSYRGTTLMNTEAFF
TGTGCCAGCAGCTCATACAGGGGGACTACACTAATGAACACTGAAGCTTTCTTT
>TRBJ2-2|-|TRBV3-1|-
CASSQDGGGPNTGELFF
TGTGCCAGCAGCCAAGATGGTGGGGGACCGAACACCGGGGAGCTGTTTTTT
>TRBJ1-3|few|TRBV18|-
CASSPRASSGNTIYF
TGTGCCAGCTCACCAAGGGCGTCCTCTGGAAACACCATATATTTT
>TRBJ2-1|many|TRBV7-9|-
CASSPPAGAPSYNEQFF
TGTGCCAGCAGCCCTCCCGCGGGGGCCCCCTCCTACAATGAGCAGTTCTTC
>TRBJ2-1|many|TRBV11-3|-
CASSLKGVRGNEQFF
TGTGCCAGCAGCTTAAAAGGGGTCAGAGGCAATGAGCAGTTCTTC